A single sample gave rise to the 20 T cell receptor beta chains below, sequenced in a study of blood T cell repertoires in COVID-19. The assay was immunoSEQ multiplex PCR, and TCRdb's table has in-frame clones only and misses some. The sample consists of about 170,000 clones, approximately 86% of them appearing once. The sample consisted of peripheral blood. These receptors originate from an elderly woman with active or convalescent COVID-19.

The chain recombines TRBV15 with TRBJ1-1; D call uncertain. Germline assignment: CDR1 LNHNV and CDR2 YYDKDF (reference sequence). The CDR3 totals 15 residues. Deletions cut 2 bases from V and 0 bases from J, with 10 bases between. The CDR3 protein is CATSRTAGMNTEAFF. In DNA, the CDR3 is TGTGCCACCAGCAGAACTGCGGGGATGAACACTGAAGCTTTCTTT.

This clone appeared once. The chain links TRBV7-3 to TRBJ2-7; D unclear. V lost 2 bases and J 1 base, leaving 6 bases between the germline ends. The germline gives CDR1 SGHTA, CDR2 FQGTGA. There are 13 residues in the CDR3. The CDR3 is CASSLGFSYEQYF. The DNA of the CDR3 is TGTGCCAGCAGCTTAGGCTTTTCCTACGAGCAGTACTTC.

The chain recombines TRBV2 with TRBJ2-1; D perhaps matches TRBD1 (5 bases). Germline V gene data show CDR1 as SNHLY and CDR2 as FYNNEI. V was clipped by 4 bases and J by 9 bases, with 13 bases between them. This CDR3 has 13 amino acids. The CDR3, as DNA: TGTGCCAGCAGTGCACAGGCTTCGGTTGAGCAGTTCTTC. Translating it yields CASSAQASVEQFF.

The V and J genes are TRBV5-1 and TRBJ1-1; D remains ambiguous. Trimming cost V 1 base and J 7 bases, with 11 bases left between them. Looked up from germline, CDR1 is SGHRS and CDR2 is YFSETQ. The CDR3 extends over 13 amino acids. For the CDR3, the DNA is TGCGCCAGCAGCTTGCTTCCGTCGGGTGAAGCTTTCTTT. This encodes CASSLLPSGEAFF.

The gene calls are TRBV28 and TRBJ1-4; 8 nucleotides align to TRBD1. After removal of 11 bases from V and 5 bases from J, the junction contained 4 bases not matched to a gene. Germline V lookup: CDR1 MDHEN, CDR2 SYDVKM. The CDR3 consists of 12 residues. CDR3 residues: CAARTGNEKLFF. CDR3 DNA: TGTGCCGCACGGACAGGGAATGAAAAACTGTTTTTT.

Notes on this clone: Distinct nucleotide sequences in the sample also encode this CDR3. The gene calls are TRBV20-1 and TRBJ1-3; TRBD1 is a possible D gene (5 bases). The germline V gene encodes CDR1 DFQATT and CDR2 SNEGSKA (reference sequence). V was clipped by 6 bases and J by 3 bases, with 6 bases between them. The CDR3 length is 11 residues. The CDR3 here is CSAGGGNTIYF. In DNA form, the CDR3 reads TGCAGTGCCGGGGGTGGAAACACCATATATTTT.

V is TRBV6-5 and J is TRBJ1-1, with D possibly matching TRBD1 (5 bases). V lost 2 bases and J 5 bases, leaving 12 bases between the germline ends. The CDR3 runs 14 residues. Germline loops: CDR1 MNHEY, CDR2 SVGAGI. The CDR3 protein is CASSYGRALTEAFF. As DNA, the CDR3 is TGTGCCAGCAGTTACGGCAGGGCATTGACTGAAGCTTTCTTT.

This clone was seen a few times. This chain links TRBV4-1 with TRBJ2-1; 10 bases align to TRBD2. The length of the CDR3 is 16 residues. Germline CDR1 and CDR2: MGHRA and YSYEKL. After removal of 0 bases from V and 6 bases from J, the junction contained 5 bases not matched to a gene. This CDR3 is CASSQETSGKVNEQFF. CDR3 bases: TGCGCCAGCAGCCAAGAAACTAGCGGGAAGGTCAATGAGCAGTTCTTC.

The gene calls are TRBV10-1 and TRBJ1-1; possibly TRBD1 for D (6 bases). The V end lost 6 bases, the J end lost 0 bases, and 8 bases lay between the germline ends. Germline V gene data show CDR1 as WNHNN and CDR2 as SYGVQD (reference sequence). This CDR3 region has 13 residues. For the CDR3, the DNA is TGCGCCAGCAGGGACAGCGTGAACACTGAAGCTTTCTTT. This gives the protein CASRDSVNTEAFF.

The chain joins TRBV6-1 to TRBJ1-1, with D uncertain. V was clipped by 2 bases and J by 11 bases, with 21 bases between them. In germline, CDR1 is MNHNS, CDR2 SASEGT. This CDR3 is 15 amino acids long. CDR3 bases: TGTGCCAGCAGTGAAATGGCAGGTCTCCTGTTGGATGCTTTCTTT. This codes for CASSEMAGLLLDAFF.

This clone was observed a single time. The chain joins TRBV5-8 to TRBJ1-5; D is undetermined. The V gene lost 1 base and the J gene lost 9 bases, with 14 bases spanning the gap. Per germline, CDR1 SGHTS and CDR2 YDEGEE. The CDR3 extends over 14 amino acids. As DNA, the CDR3 is TGTGCCAGCAGCTTGTTTCCGGGGTACGGGCCCCAGCATTTT. This gives the protein CASSLFPGYGPQHF.

The sample holds a few counts of this clone. The rearrangement uses TRBV19 and TRBJ1-1, with D hard to call. The CDR3 loop spans 13 amino acids. Germline V gene lookup returns CDR1 LNHDA and CDR2 SQIVND (reference sequence). Trimming took 4 bases from V and 1 from J, leaving 7 bases between them. In nucleotides, the CDR3 is TGTGCCAGTAGTAGGTACGGGAACACTGAAGCTTTCTTT. Translating gives CASSRYGNTEAFF.

This clone was found a few times. The chain employs TRBV7-9 and TRBJ1-3; 9 positions agree with TRBD1. CDR3 size: 15 residues. After removal of 7 bases from V and 2 bases from J, the junction contained 6 bases not matched to a gene. Germline V gene lookup returns CDR1 SEHNR and CDR2 FQNEAQ (reference sequence). CDR3 nucleotide sequence: TGTGCCAGCACCGAAACAGGGGGCGCTGGAAACACCATATATTTT. Translating gives CASTETGGAGNTIYF.

The genes are TRBV6-2 or TRBV6-3 and TRBJ1-2; D possibly corresponds to TRBD1 (6 bases). Germline CDR1 MNHEY, CDR2 SVGEGT. V was clipped by 5 bases and J by 8 bases, with 21 bases between them. The CDR3 is made up of 15 amino acids. The DNA of the CDR3 is TGTGCCAGCAGTCGCCAAGGGAGACAGGCCCAAGGCTACACCTTC. Protein: CASSRQGRQAQGYTF.

The genes are TRBV11-2 and TRBJ2-3; 9 bases map to TRBD1. The CDR3 length is 19 residues. V trimming: 1 base; J trimming: 9 bases; junction bases outside the gene matches: 20. Germline CDR1 SGHAT, CDR2 FQNNGV. The DNA for the CDR3 is TGTGCCAGCAGCTTAGGCCCGGGACAGGGCATCTACGCGCAAAACACGCAGTATTTT. Residues: CASSLGPGQGIYAQNTQYF.

The V and J genes are TRBV7-3 and TRBJ2-1; tentatively, D is TRBD2 (6 bases). V lost 2 bases and J lost 2, with 13 bases in between. CDR1 is SGHTA and CDR2 is FQGTGA in the germline V gene. This CDR3 has 16 amino acids. The CDR3 coding sequence is TGTGCCAGCAGCTTACGTCCGGGAGTGGCCTACAATGAGCAGTTCTTC. Protein product: CASSLRPGVAYNEQFF.

The chain recombines TRBV6-5 with TRBJ1-6; TRBD1 matches at 9 bases. This CDR3 is built from 15 residues. Germline V gene data show CDR1 as MNHEY and CDR2 as SVGAGI. V lost 6 bases and J lost 6; bases outside the gene matches: 6. The CDR3: CASRRTGDTNSPLHF. As DNA, the CDR3 is TGTGCCAGCAGGCGGACAGGGGATACTAATTCACCCCTCCACTTT.

The chain has TRBV5-1 and TRBJ2-5; a possible D gene is TRBD1 (6 bases). Looked up from germline, CDR1 is SGHRS and CDR2 is YFSETQ. CDR3 length equals 14 residues. Trimming took off 5 bases at V and 5 bases at J, with 16 bases between the two ends. The CDR3 region is CASSYFAGEETQYF. DNA for the CDR3: TGCGCCAGCAGTTATTTTGCAGGGGAGGAGACCCAGTACTTC.

The chain is built from TRBV5-1 and TRBJ1-3; no reliable D call. Trimming stripped 2 bases from V and 2 bases from J, with 8 bases between. The CDR3 is 14 residues long. CDR1 and CDR2 (germline): SGHRS, YFSETQ. The CDR3: CASSLEGTGNTIYF. CDR3 coding DNA: TGCGCCAGCAGCTTAGAGGGAACTGGAAACACCATATATTTT.

Remarks on this clone: This same CDR3 is encoded by further DNA sequences in the sample. The chain recombines TRBV5-1 with TRBJ2-5, with a tentative D call TRBD2 (7 bases). With 4 bases removed from V and 3 bases from J, the gap between germline ends came to 16 bases. This CDR3 contains 15 residues. Germline CDR1 is SGHRS and CDR2 is YFSETQ. CDR3 sequence (DNA): TGCGCCAGCAGCCTCCTGGGAGGGGGTGAAGAGACCCAGTACTTC. It is translated as CASSLLGGGEETQYF.